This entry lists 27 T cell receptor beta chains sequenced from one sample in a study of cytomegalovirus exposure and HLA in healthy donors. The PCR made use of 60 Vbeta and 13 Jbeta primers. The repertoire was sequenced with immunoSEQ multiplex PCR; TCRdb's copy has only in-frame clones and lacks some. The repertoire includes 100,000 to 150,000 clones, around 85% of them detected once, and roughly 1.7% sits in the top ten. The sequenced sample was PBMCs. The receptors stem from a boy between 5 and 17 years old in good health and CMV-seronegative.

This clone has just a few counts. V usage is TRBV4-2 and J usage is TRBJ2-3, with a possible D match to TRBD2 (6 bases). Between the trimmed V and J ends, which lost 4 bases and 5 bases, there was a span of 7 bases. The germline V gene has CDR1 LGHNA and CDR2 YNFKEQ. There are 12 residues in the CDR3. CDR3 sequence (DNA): TGTGCCAGCAGCCGGGGGGTAGATACGCAGTATTTT. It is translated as CASSRGVDTQYF.

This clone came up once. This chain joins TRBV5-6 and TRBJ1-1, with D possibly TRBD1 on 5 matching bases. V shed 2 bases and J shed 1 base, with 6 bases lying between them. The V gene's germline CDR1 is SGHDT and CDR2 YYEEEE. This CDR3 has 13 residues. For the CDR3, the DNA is TGTGCCAGCAGCTTAACAGGGAACACTGAAGCTTTCTTT. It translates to CASSLTGNTEAFF.

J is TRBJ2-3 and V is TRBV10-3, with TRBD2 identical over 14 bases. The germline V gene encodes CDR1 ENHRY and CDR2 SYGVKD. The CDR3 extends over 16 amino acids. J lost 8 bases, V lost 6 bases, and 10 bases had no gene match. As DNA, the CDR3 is TGTGCCATCAGGGCGGGGACTAGCGGGAGCGGGGGTACGCAGTATTTT. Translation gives CAIRAGTSGSGGTQYF.

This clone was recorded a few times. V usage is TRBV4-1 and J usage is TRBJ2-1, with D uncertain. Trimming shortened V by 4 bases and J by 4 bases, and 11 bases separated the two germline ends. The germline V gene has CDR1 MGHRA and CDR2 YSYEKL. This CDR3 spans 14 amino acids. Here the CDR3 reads CASSPNSEYNEQFF. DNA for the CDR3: TGCGCCAGCAGCCCGAATAGTGAGTACAATGAGCAGTTCTTC.

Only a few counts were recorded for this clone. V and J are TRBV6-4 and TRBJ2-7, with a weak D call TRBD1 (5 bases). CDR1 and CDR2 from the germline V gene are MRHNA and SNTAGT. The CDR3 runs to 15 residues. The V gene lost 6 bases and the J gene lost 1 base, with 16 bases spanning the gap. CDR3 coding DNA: TGTGCCAGCAGCAAGGACATGCCGAGGTCCTACGAGCAGTACTTC. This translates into CASSKDMPRSYEQYF.

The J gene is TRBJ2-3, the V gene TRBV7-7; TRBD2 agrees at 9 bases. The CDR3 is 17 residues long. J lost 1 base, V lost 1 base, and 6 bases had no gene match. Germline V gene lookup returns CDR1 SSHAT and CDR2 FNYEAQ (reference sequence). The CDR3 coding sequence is TGTGCCAGCAGCTTAGGCGCTAGCGGGGCAGGCACAGATACGCAGTATTTT. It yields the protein CASSLGASGAGTDTQYF.

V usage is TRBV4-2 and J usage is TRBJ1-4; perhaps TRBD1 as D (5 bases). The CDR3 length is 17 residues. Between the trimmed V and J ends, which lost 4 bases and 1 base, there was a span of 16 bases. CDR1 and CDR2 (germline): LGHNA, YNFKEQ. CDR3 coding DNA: TGTGCCAGCAGCCGACCCGGACACCGGATAACTAATGAAAAACTGTTTTTT. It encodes CASSRPGHRITNEKLFF.

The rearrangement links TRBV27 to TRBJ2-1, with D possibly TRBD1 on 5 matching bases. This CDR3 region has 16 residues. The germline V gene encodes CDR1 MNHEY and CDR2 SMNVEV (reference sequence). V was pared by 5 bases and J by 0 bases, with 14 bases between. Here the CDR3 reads CASSPRQMNSYNEQFF. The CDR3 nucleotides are TGTGCCAGCAGTCCCCGACAGATGAACTCCTACAATGAGCAGTTCTTC.

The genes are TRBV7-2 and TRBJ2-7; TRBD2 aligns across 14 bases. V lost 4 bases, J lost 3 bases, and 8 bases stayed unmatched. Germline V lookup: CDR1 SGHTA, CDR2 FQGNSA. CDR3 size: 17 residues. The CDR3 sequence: CASSSLAGTSGGYEQYF. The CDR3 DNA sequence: TGTGCCAGCAGCTCACTCGCCGGGACTAGCGGGGGCTACGAGCAGTACTTC.

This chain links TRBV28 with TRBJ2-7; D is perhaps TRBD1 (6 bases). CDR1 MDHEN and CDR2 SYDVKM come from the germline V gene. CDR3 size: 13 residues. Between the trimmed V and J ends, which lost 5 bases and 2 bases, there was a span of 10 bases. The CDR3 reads CASSTGTPYEQYF. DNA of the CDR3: TGTGCCAGCAGTACAGGGACCCCCTACGAGCAGTACTTC.

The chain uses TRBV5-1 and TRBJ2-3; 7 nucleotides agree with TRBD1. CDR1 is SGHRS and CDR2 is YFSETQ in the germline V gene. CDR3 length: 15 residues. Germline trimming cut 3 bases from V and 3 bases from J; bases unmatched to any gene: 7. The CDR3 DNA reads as TGCGCCAGCAGCTCACCGGGACAGTCTACAGATACGCAGTATTTT. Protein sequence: CASSSPGQSTDTQYF.

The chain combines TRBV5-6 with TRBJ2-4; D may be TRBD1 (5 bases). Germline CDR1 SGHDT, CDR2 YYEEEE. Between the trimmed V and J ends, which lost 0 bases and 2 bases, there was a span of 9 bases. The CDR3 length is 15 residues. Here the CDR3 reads CASSLARQTKNIQYF. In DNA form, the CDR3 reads TGTGCCAGCAGCTTGGCTAGACAGACCAAAAACATTCAGTACTTC.

CDR3 DNA sequence: TGCGCCAGCAGCCAAGATCGCGTAAACACCGGGGAGCTGTTTTTT. This encodes CASSQDRVNTGELFF. This chain links TRBV4-1 with TRBJ2-2; D is ambiguous. V lost 0 bases to trimming and J lost 2 bases, with 7 bases between them. CDR3 length: 15 residues. CDR1 and CDR2 from the germline V gene are MGHRA and YSYEKL.

The CDR3 DNA follows: TGTGCCAGCAGCTTGCTGGCCGGGACACTAACTAACTATGGCTACACCTTC. Amino acid sequence: CASSLLAGTLTNYGYTF. This chain connects TRBV5-5 to TRBJ1-2; D might be TRBD1 (6 bases). Per the germline V gene, CDR1 is SGHKS and CDR2 is YYEKEE (reference sequence). The CDR3 length is 17 residues. The V end lost 1 base, the J end lost 0 bases, and 16 bases lay between the germline ends.

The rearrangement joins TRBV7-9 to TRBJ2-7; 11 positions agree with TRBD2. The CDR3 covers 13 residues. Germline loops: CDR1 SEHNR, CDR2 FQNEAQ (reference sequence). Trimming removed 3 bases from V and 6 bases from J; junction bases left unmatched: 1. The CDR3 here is CASSLGTSGEQYF. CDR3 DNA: TGTGCCAGCAGCTTGGGGACTAGCGGCGAGCAGTACTTC.

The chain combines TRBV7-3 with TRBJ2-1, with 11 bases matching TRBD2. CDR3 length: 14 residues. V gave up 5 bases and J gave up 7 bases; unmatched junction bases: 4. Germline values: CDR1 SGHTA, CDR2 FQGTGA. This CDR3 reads CASSQTSGNNEQFF. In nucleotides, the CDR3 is TGTGCCAGCAGCCAGACTAGCGGGAATAATGAGCAGTTCTTC.

CDR3 coding DNA: TGTGCCAGCAGCTCCCGGGGGGGGCGGGATGAGCAGTTCTTC. Protein sequence: CASSSRGGRDEQFF. The V and J genes are TRBV7-2 and TRBJ2-1, with 8 bases aligning to TRBD2. This CDR3 region has 14 residues. J lost 8 bases, V lost 4 bases, and 7 bases had no gene match. CDR1 SGHTA and CDR2 FQGNSA come from the germline V gene.

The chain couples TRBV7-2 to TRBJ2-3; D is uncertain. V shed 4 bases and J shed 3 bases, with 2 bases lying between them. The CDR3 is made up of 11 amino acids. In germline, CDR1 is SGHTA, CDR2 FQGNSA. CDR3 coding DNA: TGTGCCAGCAGCTCGACAGATACGCAGTATTTT. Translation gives CASSSTDTQYF.

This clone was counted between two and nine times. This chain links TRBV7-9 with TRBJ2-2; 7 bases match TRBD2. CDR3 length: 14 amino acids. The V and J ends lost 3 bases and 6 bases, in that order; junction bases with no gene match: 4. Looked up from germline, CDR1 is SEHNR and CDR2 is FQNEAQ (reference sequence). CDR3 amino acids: CASSLPLASGELFF. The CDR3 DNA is TGTGCCAGCAGCTTGCCACTAGCGTCCGGGGAGCTGTTTTTT. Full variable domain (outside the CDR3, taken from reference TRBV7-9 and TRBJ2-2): DTGVSQNPRHKITKRGQNVTFRCDPISEHNRLYWYRQTLGQGPEFLTYFQNEAQLEKSRLLSDRFSAERPKGSFSTLEIQRTEQGDSAMYLCASSLPLASGELFFGEGSRLTVL.

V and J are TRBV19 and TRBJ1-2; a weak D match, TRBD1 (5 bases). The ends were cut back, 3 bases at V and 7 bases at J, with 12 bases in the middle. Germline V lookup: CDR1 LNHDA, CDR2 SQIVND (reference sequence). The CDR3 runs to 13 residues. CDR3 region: CASSMWGEVGYTF. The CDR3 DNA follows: TGTGCCAGTAGTATGTGGGGGGAAGTTGGCTACACCTTC.

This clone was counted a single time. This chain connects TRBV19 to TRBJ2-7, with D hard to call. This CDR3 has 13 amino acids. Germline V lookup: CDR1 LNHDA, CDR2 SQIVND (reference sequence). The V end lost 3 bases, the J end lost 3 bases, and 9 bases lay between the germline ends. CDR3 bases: TGTGCCAGTAGTATGCGCACTGACTACGAGCAGTACTTC. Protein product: CASSMRTDYEQYF. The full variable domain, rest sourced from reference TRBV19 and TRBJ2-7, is DGGITQSPKYLFRKEGQNVTLSCEQNLNHDAMYWYRQDPGQGLRLIYYSQIVNDFQKGDIAEGYSVSREKKESFPLTVTSAQKNPTAFYLCASSMRTDYEQYFGPGTRLTVT.

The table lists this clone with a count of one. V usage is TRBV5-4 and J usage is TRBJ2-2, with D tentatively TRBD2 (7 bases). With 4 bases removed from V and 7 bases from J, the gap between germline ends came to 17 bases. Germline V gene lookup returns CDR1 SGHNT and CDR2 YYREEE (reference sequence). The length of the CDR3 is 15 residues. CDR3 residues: CASSPARGAGGELFF. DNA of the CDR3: TGTGCCAGCAGCCCCGCACGGGGGGCTGGCGGGGAGCTGTTTTTT.

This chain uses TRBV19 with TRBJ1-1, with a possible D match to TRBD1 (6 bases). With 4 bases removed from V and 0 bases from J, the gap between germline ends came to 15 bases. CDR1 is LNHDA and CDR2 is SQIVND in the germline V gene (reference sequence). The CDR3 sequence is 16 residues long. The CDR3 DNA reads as TGTGCCAGTAGTACAGGGGACCCCCCGTTGAACACTGAAGCTTTCTTT. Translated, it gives CASSTGDPPLNTEAFF.

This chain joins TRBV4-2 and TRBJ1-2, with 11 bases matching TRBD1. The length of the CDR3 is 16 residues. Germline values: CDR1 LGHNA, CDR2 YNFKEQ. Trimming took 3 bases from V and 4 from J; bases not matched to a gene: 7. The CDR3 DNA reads TGTGCCAGCAGCCACGGCGGGACAGGGGGTAGCTATGGCTACACCTTC. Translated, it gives CASSHGGTGGSYGYTF.

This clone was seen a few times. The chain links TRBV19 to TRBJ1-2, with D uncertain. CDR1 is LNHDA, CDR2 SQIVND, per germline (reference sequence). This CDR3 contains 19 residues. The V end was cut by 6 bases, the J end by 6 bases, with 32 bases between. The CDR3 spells CASSIQSLGRGGGRDGYTF. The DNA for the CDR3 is TGTGCCAGTAGCATCCAATCCCTCGGCCGCGGAGGAGGTAGGGATGGCTACACCTTC.

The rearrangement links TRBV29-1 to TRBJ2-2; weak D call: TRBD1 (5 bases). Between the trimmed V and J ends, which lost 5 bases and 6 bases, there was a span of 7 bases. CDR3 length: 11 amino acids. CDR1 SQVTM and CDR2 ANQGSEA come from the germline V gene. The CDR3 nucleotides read TGCAGCGTTCTCAGGGCCGGGGAGCTGTTTTTT. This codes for CSVLRAGELFF.

The CDR3 spells CATRTSGGSYEQYF. The DNA of the CDR3 is TGTGCCACCCGGACTAGCGGGGGGTCCTACGAGCAGTACTTC. This chain links TRBV5-6 with TRBJ2-5, with TRBD2 identical over 14 bases. Gene TRBJ2-7 matches the end of the DNA better, so the J call may be wrong. The CDR3 extends over 14 amino acids. CDR1 is SGHDT and CDR2 is YYEEEE in the germline V gene.